The 3 T cell receptor beta chains in this list originate from one sample, sequenced in a study of T cells in Graves' hyperthyroidism and ophthalmopathy. There were TCR beta CDR3 regions amplified from RNA transcripts. The HTBI primer set was used in a first-round RT-PCR of the TCR CDR3. TCRdb re-called the multiplex PCR reads through MiXCR, storing one row per CDR3 protein. Of about 360,000 distinct CDR3 sequences listed, approximately 13% are singletons. Sequencing was performed on blood. These TCRs come from a young woman with Graves' hyperthyroidism.

This clonotype has only a few counts. This sequence joins TRBV7-9 and TRBJ2-2; TRBD2 matches at 7 bases. The length of the CDR3 is 15 residues. V gave up 5 bases and J gave up 0 bases; unmatched junction bases: 3. Per germline, CDR1 SEHNR and CDR2 FQNEAQ (reference sequence). The CDR3 region is CASSGGSPNTGELFF. The CDR3 nucleotides are TGTGCCAGCAGCGGCGGGAGCCCGAACACCGGGGAGCTGTTTTTT.

This sequence joins TRBV29-1 and TRBJ2-7; D is perhaps TRBD1 or TRBD2 (6 bases each). Germline CDR1 SQVTM, CDR2 ANQGSEA. The V gene lost 7 bases and the J gene lost 5 bases, with 21 bases spanning the gap. The CDR3 is 14 amino acids. The CDR3 region has the DNA TGCAGCGCCGCTGGAGGGGGGTTACTCAACGAGCAGTACTTC. It is translated as CSAAGGGLLNEQYF.

This chain connects TRBV28 to TRBJ1-2; D remains ambiguous. The CDR3 runs 13 residues. Germline lookup yields CDR1 MDHEN and CDR2 SYDVKM. V lost 7 bases and J 4 bases, leaving 13 bases between the germline ends. The CDR3: CASTPRRAYGYTF. The CDR3 nucleotides are TGTGCCAGCACTCCCAGGCGGGCCTATGGCTACACCTTC.